Below are 11 T cell receptor beta chains sequenced from a single sample in a study of spatial heterogeneity in lung cancer. Regarding time point: sample taken at primary tumor resection. Unsorted whole RNA from tumor, nontumor lung or frozen PBMC underwent sequencing. TCRdb reprocessed the 5' RACE reads via MiXCR and lists one record per CDR3 protein. In total, the table holds dozens of distinct CDR3 sequences. The specimen was PBMCs, collected at surgery. The receptors originated from a male donor with early-stage non-small cell lung cancer.

Of note for this clonotype: This beta chain is a stray sequence in a library constructed for alpha chains; its clone size is not meaningful. Written as DNA, the CDR3 is TGTGCCAGCAGCTTGTTTACAGGGGGCGTTCAGCCCCAGCATTTT. Translation gives CASSLFTGGVQPQHF. The chain uses TRBV5-8 and TRBJ1-5; TRBD1 matches at 9 bases. V gave up 1 base and J gave up 6 bases; unmatched junction bases: 5. The CDR3 totals 15 residues. CDR1 is SGHTS and CDR2 is YDEGEE in the germline V gene.

This clonotype was seen only a few times. Within a library made for alpha chains, this beta chain is off target, and its count is uninformative. This rearrangement joins TRBV11-2 to TRBJ1-2; D is unclear. Trimming cost V 0 bases and J 6 bases, with 8 bases left between them. Germline assignment: CDR1 SGHAT and CDR2 FQNNGV. The CDR3 spans 13 residues. The CDR3 here is CASSLEPGNGYTF. The CDR3 nucleotides read TGTGCCAGCAGCTTAGAACCGGGGAATGGCTACACCTTC.

Of note for this clonotype: Because the library targeted alpha chains, this beta chain is an off-target read whose size means little. The genes are TRBV5-1 and TRBJ2-7; TRBD2 matches 11 bases. Germline CDR1 and CDR2: SGHRS and YFSETQ. Trimming took 0 bases from V and 0 from J; bases not matched to a gene: 8. The CDR3 loop spans 18 amino acids. DNA of the CDR3: TGCGCCAGCAGCTTGGAAGCTAGCGGGAGGAAGAGCTCCTACGAGCAGTACTTC. Its protein is CASSLEASGRKSSYEQYF.

Worth noting for this clonotype: In a library made to pick up alpha chains, this beta chain is a stray read with a size that means little. The chain uses TRBV7-2 and TRBJ2-1; 14 nucleotides line up with TRBD2. This CDR3 comprises 19 residues. Per germline, CDR1 SGHTA and CDR2 FQGNSA. V was clipped by 4 bases and J by 0 bases; unmatched bases: 8. CDR3 loop: CASSSGLAGGRSSYNEQFF. The DNA of the CDR3 is TGTGCCAGCAGCTCAGGACTAGCGGGAGGCCGGAGCTCCTACAATGAGCAGTTCTTC.

This clonotype is classed as hyperexpanded. A library made for alpha chains picked up this beta chain off target, so its size means little. This chain uses TRBV9 with TRBJ2-5; weak D call: TRBD2 (6 bases). Germline V gene data show CDR1 as SGDLS and CDR2 as YYNGEE. The CDR3 has 17 amino acids. The ends were cut back, 2 bases at V and 4 bases at J, with 21 bases in the middle. The DNA of the CDR3 is TGTGCCAGCAGCGTTCGGAGGGGTGGACCAGTGGGAGAGACCCAGTACTTC. This codes for CASSVRRGGPVGETQYF.

By proportion, this clonotype is hyperexpanded. The library was built for alpha chains, so this beta chain is an off-target read and its size means little. J is TRBJ2-7 and V is TRBV13; 8 nucleotides match TRBD2. The CDR3 consists of 16 residues. V dropped 5 bases and J dropped 7; count of bases not matched to a gene: 16. Per the germline V gene, CDR1 is PRHDT and CDR2 is FYEKMQ (reference sequence). CDR3 nucleotide sequence: TGTGCCAGCAGCCCACTAGCGGACGGAGGGGTATATGAGCAGTACTTC. It translates to CASSPLADGGVYEQYF. Looking up the rest from reference TRBV13 and TRBJ2-7 gives the full variable domain: AAGVIQSPRHLIKEKRETATLKCYPIPRHDTVYWYQQGPGQDPQFLISFYEKMQSDKGSIPDRFSAQQFSDYHSELNMSSLELGDSALYFCASSPLADGGVYEQYFGPGTRLTVT.

In its sample, this clonotype is hyperexpanded. Since the library was made to target alpha chains, this beta chain is a stray read and its abundance is not meaningful. The chain has TRBV7-9 and TRBJ2-5; no clear D. Deletions cut 1 base from V and 2 bases from J, with 8 bases between. This CDR3 has 14 amino acids. CDR1 is SEHNR and CDR2 is FQNEAQ in the germline V gene (reference sequence). CDR3 bases: TGTGCCAGCAGCTTAGGCAGAGATCAAGAGACCCAGTACTTC. As protein: CASSLGRDQETQYF.

This clonotype was counted between two and nine times. Found in a library prepared for alpha chains, this beta chain is an off-target read, and its abundance has little meaning. This chain connects TRBV6-5 to TRBJ2-5; the match to TRBD1 covers 7 bases. This CDR3 is 12 amino acids long. Germline CDR1 is MNHEY and CDR2 is SVGAGI. After removal of 6 bases from V and 6 bases from J, the junction contained 4 bases not matched to a gene. The DNA for the CDR3 is TGTGCCAGCAGGACAGGGTTGAAGACCCAGTACTTC. This encodes CASRTGLKTQYF.

Judged by abundance, this clonotype is hyperexpanded. Little can be read into the size of this beta chain, an off-target read in a library designed for alpha chains. The chain combines TRBV29-1 with TRBJ1-1, with D possibly being TRBD1 (5 bases). Germline V CDR1 and CDR2: SQVTM, ANQGSEA. Trimming shortened V by 6 bases and J by 4 bases, and 15 bases separated the two germline ends. The CDR3 consists of 13 residues. The CDR3 protein is CSVGTAKATEAFF. CDR3 DNA sequence: TGCAGCGTAGGGACCGCGAAGGCCACTGAAGCTTTCTTT.

Of note for this clonotype: This beta chain was picked up by a library intended for alpha chains and is off target, so its count carries little meaning. This chain connects TRBV19 to TRBJ2-2; D is ambiguous. Germline CDR1 LNHDA, CDR2 SQIVND (reference sequence). Deletions cut 3 bases from V and 6 bases from J, with 5 bases between. This CDR3 contains 12 residues. The CDR3 region has the DNA TGTGCCAGTAGTATTACAGCCGGGGAGCTGTTTTTT. This translates into CASSITAGELFF.

As concerns this clonotype: Since it is a stray read in a library aimed at alpha chains, this beta chain has a size that is not meaningful. The chain combines TRBV20-1 with TRBJ2-5; possibly TRBD2 for D (5 bases). V was shortened by 3 bases and J by 5 bases, with 10 bases between the two germline ends. The CDR3 is made up of 12 amino acids. The germline gives CDR1 DFQATT, CDR2 SNEGSKA (reference sequence). CDR3: CSASGGPETQYF. As DNA, the CDR3 is TGCAGTGCTAGCGGCGGGCCGGAGACCCAGTACTTC.